A single sample gave rise to the 30 T cell receptor beta chains below, sequenced in a study of cytomegalovirus exposure and HLA in healthy donors. 60 Vbeta and 13 Jbeta primers were used in PCR. The method was immunoSEQ multiplex PCR; TCRdb's version includes in-frame clones alone and lacks a portion of them. The table has around 67,000 clones, 75% to 85% seen once. Material for sequencing was PBMCs. These receptors all come from a man aged 18 to 29 in good health and CMV-seropositive.

The rearrangement uses TRBV6-5 and TRBJ2-7; 7 nucleotides match TRBD2. V lost 5 bases to trimming and J lost 4 bases; unmatched junction nucleotides: 8. This CDR3 spans 14 amino acids. Germline values: CDR1 MNHEY, CDR2 SVGAGI. The CDR3 region has the DNA TGTGCCAGCAGTGACGGGACTACCACTTACGAGCAGTACTTC. Protein: CASSDGTTTYEQYF.

The chain couples TRBV6-6 to TRBJ2-1; TRBD2 matches at 8 bases. The V and J ends lost 2 bases and 9 bases, in that order; junction bases with no gene match: 3. The length of the CDR3 is 13 residues. CDR1 is MNHNY, CDR2 SVGAGI, per germline (reference sequence). CDR3 in DNA: TGTGCCAGCAGTTACGGGGCGGGAGGTGAGCAGTTCTTC. Residues: CASSYGAGGEQFF.

This clone was recorded once. This chain joins TRBV6-1 and TRBJ2-1; 9 nucleotides agree with TRBD2. The CDR3 is 15 residues long. Germline V gene lookup returns CDR1 MNHNS and CDR2 SASEGT. V lost 3 bases and J lost 1; bases outside the gene matches: 1. The CDR3 reads CASSDSGSSYNEQFF. The DNA for the CDR3 is TGTGCCAGCAGTGATAGCGGGAGTTCCTACAATGAGCAGTTCTTC.

The chain links TRBV5-1 to TRBJ1-5; D remains unclear. Germline CDR1 is SGHRS and CDR2 is YFSETQ. V shed 2 bases and J shed 4 bases, with 10 bases lying between them. The CDR3 totals 14 residues. In DNA, the CDR3 is TGCGCCAGCAGCTTAAACGGGAAGAATCAGCCCCAGCATTTT. Protein: CASSLNGKNQPQHF.

This clone was counted once. This chain uses TRBV11-2 with TRBJ1-6; 7 bases map to TRBD1. Per the germline V gene, CDR1 is SGHAT and CDR2 is FQNNGV. Trimming at V came to 1 base and at J to 7 bases, leaving 1 base not matched to a gene. CDR3 length: 14 residues. CDR3 in DNA: TGTGCCAGCAGCTTAGCAGGGGGGAATTCACCCCTCCACTTT. Translation: CASSLAGGNSPLHF.

The V and J genes are TRBV30 and TRBJ1-2, with D hard to call. CDR3 length equals 13 residues. Germline V gene lookup returns CDR1 GTSNPN and CDR2 SVGIG (reference sequence). Trimming left V 7 bases short and J 5 bases short, with 17 bases between. The DNA of the CDR3 is TGTGCCTTTACCTCCGGGATTTCTTATGGCTACACCTTC. Residues: CAFTSGISYGYTF.

The chain is built from TRBV5-1 and TRBJ2-5, with D tentatively TRBD2 (5 bases). Germline V CDR1 and CDR2: SGHRS, YFSETQ. CDR3 size: 15 residues. V was pared by 0 bases and J by 5 bases, with 14 bases between. The CDR3 DNA sequence: TGCGCCAGCAGCTTGGCCCCTCCGGGGAAGGAGACCCAGTACTTC. This codes for CASSLAPPGKETQYF.

The V and J genes are TRBV9 and TRBJ2-3; 12 bases are shared with TRBD2. The CDR3 totals 19 residues. The J segment lost 2 bases and the V segment lost 2 bases, leaving 12 bases of the junction unmatched. Looked up from germline, CDR1 is SGDLS and CDR2 is YYNGEE. The CDR3 DNA sequence: TGTGCCAGCAGCGTCGCCGGGACTAGCGGGTCCACCTTCACAGATACGCAGTATTTT. It is translated as CASSVAGTSGSTFTDTQYF.

The J gene is TRBJ2-1, the V gene TRBV6-5, with TRBD2 as a possible D gene (5 bases). The V end was cut by 4 bases, the J end by 7 bases, with 11 bases between. This CDR3 is 13 amino acids long. The V gene's germline CDR1 is MNHEY and CDR2 SVGAGI. The CDR3 sequence: CASSSFPGNEQFF. In nucleotides, the CDR3 is TGTGCCAGCAGTTCTTTTCCGGGGAATGAGCAGTTCTTC.

In regard to this clone: The germline gene is not matched at one end of the junction; a read error may be the cause. The chain links TRBV5-4 to TRBJ2-6; 7 nucleotides align to TRBD1. CDR1 and CDR2 (germline): SGHNT, YYREEE (reference sequence). The CDR3 is 16 residues long. CDR3 protein: CASSRTGVSGANVLTF. The CDR3 bases are TGTGCCAGCAGCCGGACAGGAGTATCTGGTGCCAACGTCCTGACTTTC.

The chain links TRBV30 to TRBJ2-5; D is undetermined. In germline, CDR1 is GTSNPN, CDR2 SVGIG (reference sequence). Trimming removed 2 bases from V and 5 bases from J, with 3 bases in between. This CDR3 is 10 amino acids long. As DNA, the CDR3 is TGTGCCTGGAGTCGGGAGACCCAGTACTTC. Its translation: CAWSRETQYF.

The rearrangement uses TRBV4-2 and TRBJ2-7, with D possibly matching TRBD2 (6 bases). This CDR3 comprises 14 residues. Trimming took 1 base from V and 4 from J, leaving 11 bases between them. CDR1 and CDR2 (germline): LGHNA, YNFKEQ. CDR3 DNA sequence: TGTGCCAGCAGCCAAGGGGGCGGGAAATACGAGCAGTACTTC. Its translation is CASSQGGGKYEQYF.

This clone is categorized as large (0.1 to 1%). The CDR3 DNA sequence: TGTGCCAGCAGTTACTCGACAGGGGTTCCCGGGGAGCTGTTTTTT. Protein: CASSYSTGVPGELFF. This chain uses TRBV6-5 with TRBJ2-2; 8 nucleotides match TRBD1. CDR1 is MNHEY, CDR2 SVGAGI, per germline. V shed 0 bases, J shed 6 bases, and the junction held 3 bases outside the gene matches. The CDR3 is made up of 15 amino acids.

The chain combines TRBV4-2 with TRBJ2-5; 8 bases align to TRBD2. This CDR3 spans 18 amino acids. Trimming at V came to 0 bases and at J to 4 bases, leaving 13 bases not matched to a gene. CDR1 is LGHNA and CDR2 is YNFKEQ in the germline V gene. This chain's CDR3 is CASSQDIAGTSSPETQYF. DNA of the CDR3: TGTGCCAGCAGCCAAGATATCGCCGGGACTAGTTCACCAGAGACCCAGTACTTC.

V is TRBV30 and J is TRBJ1-3; no definite D call. In germline, CDR1 is GTSNPN, CDR2 SVGIG (reference sequence). Deletions cut 1 base from V and 8 bases from J, with 15 bases between. This CDR3 has 14 amino acids. The DNA for the CDR3 is TGTGCCTGGAGTGCCCCGGCGGGCACGTACACCATATATTTT. Its protein product is CAWSAPAGTYTIYF. Full variable domain (remainder filled in from reference TRBV30 and TRBJ1-3): SQTIHQWPATLVQPVGSPLSLECTVEGTSNPNLYWYRQAAGRGLQLLFYSVGIGQISSEVPQNLSASRPQDRQFILSSKKLLLSDSGFYLCAWSAPAGTYTIYFGEGSWLTVV.

The rearrangement uses TRBV9 and TRBJ1-1; D is unclear. V lost 0 bases and J 2 bases, leaving 8 bases between the germline ends. The CDR3 has 14 amino acids. The germline V gene encodes CDR1 SGDLS and CDR2 YYNGEE. In nucleotides, the CDR3 is TGTGCCAGCAGCGTAGAACCGCTAAACACTGAAGCTTTCTTT. Its translation is CASSVEPLNTEAFF.

The rearrangement joins TRBV7-3 to TRBJ1-1, with D possibly being TRBD1 (5 bases). Germline V gene lookup returns CDR1 SGHTA and CDR2 FQGTGA. Trimming shortened V by 5 bases and J by 4 bases, and 11 bases separated the two germline ends. The CDR3 consists of 13 residues. As DNA, the CDR3 is TGTGCCAGCAGCCGCGGGGCCTTCACTGAAGCTTTCTTT. It codes for CASSRGAFTEAFF.

The chain carries TRBV19 and TRBJ2-3; unclear D gene. The CDR3 has 12 amino acids. The V gene lost 4 bases and the J gene lost 6 bases, with 8 bases spanning the gap. CDR1 is LNHDA, CDR2 SQIVND, per germline (reference sequence). CDR3: CASSTMADTQYF. In DNA form, the CDR3 reads TGTGCCAGTAGTACGATGGCCGATACGCAGTATTTT.

Comment on this clone: Sequence at one end of the junction differs from germline and may be a read error. V gene TRBV6-1 combines with J gene TRBJ2-7; 11 bases are shared with TRBD1. Per the germline V gene, CDR1 is MNHNS and CDR2 is SASEGT. CDR3 length equals 15 residues. The CDR3 DNA follows: TGTGCCAGCTGTGAAAGGGGACAGGGGGCCTACGAGCAGTACTTC. It codes for CASCERGQGAYEQYF.

V gene TRBV14 combines with J gene TRBJ2-3; tentatively, D is TRBD1 (5 bases). V was clipped by 1 base and J by 0 bases, with 8 bases between them. The CDR3 loop spans 15 amino acids. Germline V gene lookup returns CDR1 SGHDN and CDR2 FVKESK. Here the CDR3 reads CASSQGQSSTDTQYF. The CDR3 DNA is TGTGCCAGCAGCCAAGGACAGTCTAGCACAGATACGCAGTATTTT.

The rearrangement links TRBV29-1 to TRBJ2-7; unclear D gene. The CDR3 has 13 amino acids. The V gene's germline CDR1 is SQVTM and CDR2 ANQGSEA. Trimming left V 7 bases short and J 5 bases short, with 18 bases between. CDR3 sequence (DNA): TGCAGCGCTCTGGGTACAGACGTCCACGAGCAGTACTTC. This encodes CSALGTDVHEQYF.

The chain carries TRBV29-1 and TRBJ1-1, with 7 nucleotides matching TRBD1. CDR3 length: 13 amino acids. With 3 bases clipped from V and 1 base from J, the junction kept 2 bases outside the gene matches. Germline V gene data show CDR1 as SQVTM and CDR2 as ANQGSEA. CDR3 protein: CSVDGTENTEAFF. For the CDR3, the DNA is TGCAGCGTTGATGGGACAGAGAACACTGAAGCTTTCTTT.

The J gene is TRBJ2-7, the V gene TRBV6-1; weak D call: TRBD2 (6 bases). CDR1 is MNHNS, CDR2 SASEGT, per germline. The CDR3 sequence is 14 residues long. Trimming left V 3 bases short and J 6 bases short, with 15 bases between. CDR3 sequence reads: CASSDAVSGLEQYF. CDR3 nucleotide sequence: TGTGCCAGCAGTGACGCGGTTTCGGGACTCGAGCAGTACTTC.

The chain joins TRBV10-3 to TRBJ1-3; 10 bases align to TRBD1. V shed 9 bases, J shed 6 bases, and the junction held 8 bases outside the gene matches. Germline V gene data show CDR1 as ENHRY and CDR2 as SYGVKD. The CDR3 length is 14 residues. CDR3 nucleotides: TGTGCCATGTCCGGGACAGGGGTTGAAAACACCATATATTTT. Its protein is CAMSGTGVENTIYF.

This clone is a singleton in its sample. The rearrangement links TRBV6-1 to TRBJ1-4, with TRBD1 as a possible D gene (6 bases). Trimming cost V 8 bases and J 0 bases, with 13 bases left between them. The germline CDR1 and CDR2 sequences are MNHNS and SASEGT. CDR3 length: 15 residues. The CDR3 is CASSKRGTTNEKLFF. CDR3 DNA: TGTGCCAGCTCGAAAAGGGGGACAACTAATGAAAAACTGTTTTTT.

The chain has TRBV19 and TRBJ1-5; D unresolved. Trimming pared 6 bases from V and 3 bases from J, leaving 9 bases between. Per the germline V gene, CDR1 is LNHDA and CDR2 is SQIVND (reference sequence). The CDR3 covers 13 residues. The CDR3 loop is CASSDSLNQPQHF. In DNA form, the CDR3 reads TGTGCCAGTAGCGACTCCCTCAATCAGCCCCAGCATTTT. Supplemented by reference TRBV19 and TRBJ1-5, the full variable domain reads DGGITQSPKYLFRKEGQNVTLSCEQNLNHDAMYWYRQDPGQGLRLIYYSQIVNDFQKGDIAEGYSVSREKKESFPLTVTSAQKNPTAFYLCASSDSLNQPQHFGDGTRLSIL.

The J gene is TRBJ2-6, the V gene TRBV9; TRBD2 is a possible D gene (6 bases). The V gene lost 4 bases and the J gene lost 7 bases, with 12 bases spanning the gap. Germline CDR1 reads SGDLS; CDR2 reads YYNGEE. There are 14 residues in the CDR3. The CDR3 protein is CASSPWGVANVLTF. CDR3 nucleotide sequence: TGTGCCAGCAGCCCCTGGGGGGTTGCCAACGTCCTGACTTTC. The variable domain in full, completed from reference TRBV9 and TRBJ2-6, reads DSGVTQTPKHLITATGQRVTLRCSPRSGDLSVYWYQQSLDQGLQFLIQYYNGEERAKGNILERFSAQQFPDLHSELNLSSLELGDSALYFCASSPWGVANVLTFGAGSRLTVL.

The CDR3 DNA follows: TGCGCCAGCAGCCTTAGCGGCTTGATTGCAGATACGCAGTATTTT. This sequence encodes CASSLSGLIADTQYF. The chain carries TRBV4-1 and TRBJ2-3; D is possibly TRBD2 (6 bases). The V end lost 4 bases, the J end lost 4 bases, and 15 bases lay between the germline ends. Germline CDR1 and CDR2: MGHRA and YSYEKL. This CDR3 spans 15 amino acids.

The chain employs TRBV30 and TRBJ1-5, with 7 bases aligning to TRBD1. V lost 2 bases to trimming and J lost 4 bases; unmatched junction nucleotides: 8. The CDR3 sequence is 15 residues long. The germline gives CDR1 GTSNPN, CDR2 SVGIG (reference sequence). For the CDR3, the DNA is TGTGCCTGGAGTTATGGGCAGGGGGGAAATCAGCCCCAGCATTTT. Its protein is CAWSYGQGGNQPQHF.

The chain uses TRBV30 and TRBJ1-2; D is unresolved. The CDR3 is made up of 11 amino acids. The germline V and J ends were trimmed by 1 base and 8 bases, with 8 bases remaining between them. Germline V gene sequence: CDR1 GTSNPN, CDR2 SVGIG (reference sequence). The CDR3 DNA follows: TGTGCCTGGAGTGCGTGGAGCGGCTACACCTTC. Residues: CAWSAWSGYTF.